The 9 T cell receptor beta chains in this list originate from one sample, sequenced in a study of cytomegalovirus exposure and HLA in healthy donors. PCR primers comprised 60 Vbeta and 13 Jbeta primers. Using immunoSEQ multiplex PCR, the repertoire was profiled, and TCRdb retains in-frame clones only, with some absent. The sample data list more than 100,000 clones. Source material: PBMCs. Receptor source: a young man in good health and CMV-seronegative.

The chain is built from TRBV6-1 and TRBJ1-5; D may be TRBD1 (6 bases). The CDR3 consists of 15 residues. Germline lookup yields CDR1 MNHNS and CDR2 SASEGT. Trimming removed 1 base at V and 1 base at J, with 8 bases between. The CDR3 sequence: CASSEETGSNQPQHF. The CDR3 DNA reads as TGTGCCAGCAGTGAAGAGACAGGAAGCAATCAGCCCCAGCATTTT.

The rearrangement uses TRBV2 and TRBJ2-5; weak D call: TRBD2 (6 bases). This CDR3 spans 14 amino acids. The V gene lost 3 bases and the J gene lost 5 bases, with 13 bases spanning the gap. Germline V gene data show CDR1 as SNHLY and CDR2 as FYNNEI. The CDR3 here is CASSDLGLLETQYF. In DNA, the CDR3 is TGTGCCAGCAGTGATTTGGGACTTCTGGAGACCCAGTACTTC.

V gene TRBV5-1 combines with J gene TRBJ1-1; D is unclear. There are 13 residues in the CDR3. Germline V gene lookup returns CDR1 SGHRS and CDR2 YFSETQ. The ends were cut back, 3 bases at V and 0 bases at J, with 6 bases in the middle. In nucleotides, the CDR3 is TGCGCCAGCAGCTACAATCTGAACACTGAAGCTTTCTTT. Protein sequence: CASSYNLNTEAFF. Filled out from reference TRBV5-1 and TRBJ1-1, the complete variable domain reads KAGVTQTPRYLIKTRGQQVTLSCSPISGHRSVSWYQQTPGQGLQFLFEYFSETQRNKGNFPGRFSGRQFSNSRSEMNVSTLELGDSALYLCASSYNLNTEAFFGQGTRLTVV.

V usage is TRBV10-3 and J usage is TRBJ1-1; D call uncertain. Germline V gene sequence: CDR1 ENHRY, CDR2 SYGVKD. Trimming left V 4 bases short and J 0 bases short, with 9 bases between. The CDR3 consists of 14 residues. The CDR3 DNA sequence: TGTGCCATCAGTGGTGGAGAAATGAACACTGAAGCTTTCTTT. Protein sequence: CAISGGEMNTEAFF.

The chain is built from TRBV27 and TRBJ2-7, with TRBD2 identical over 7 bases. V trimming: 0 bases; J trimming: 0 bases; junction bases outside the gene matches: 8. The CDR3 sequence is 17 residues long. Germline V gene lookup returns CDR1 MNHEY and CDR2 SMNVEV (reference sequence). The CDR3 loop reads CASSLSGGRASSYEQYF. In DNA, the CDR3 is TGTGCCAGCAGTTTATCGGGCGGGAGAGCGAGCTCCTACGAGCAGTACTTC.

This chain connects TRBV7-9 to TRBJ1-5, with 7 bases that match TRBD1. The J segment lost 0 bases and the V segment lost 2 bases, leaving 4 bases of the junction unmatched. CDR1 and CDR2 from the germline V gene are SEHNR and FQNEAQ (reference sequence). CDR3 length: 16 residues. CDR3 in DNA: TGTGCCAGCAGCTTAAGCTCAGGGGGTAGCAATCAGCCCCAGCATTTT. Its translation: CASSLSSGGSNQPQHF.

The rearrangement uses TRBV28 and TRBJ2-2, with TRBD2 matching over 9 bases. The ends lost 5 bases at V and 6 bases at J; junction bases unmatched: 7. The CDR3 length is 15 residues. CDR1 MDHEN and CDR2 SYDVKM come from the germline V gene. CDR3 bases: TGTGCCAGCAGTCCCCCGGGCGGGAGGGCCGGGGAGCTGTTTTTT. Its protein product is CASSPPGGRAGELFF.

The V call is TRBV19, the J call TRBJ2-3; D unresolved. The germline V and J ends were trimmed by 10 bases and 4 bases, with 15 bases remaining between them. The CDR3 covers 13 residues. Per germline, CDR1 LNHDA and CDR2 SQIVND (reference sequence). CDR3 region: CATSVRVADTQYF. In DNA, the CDR3 is TGTGCCACCTCGGTCCGAGTTGCAGATACGCAGTATTTT.

The V call is TRBV2, the J call TRBJ2-5, with D maybe TRBD2 (5 bases). Germline loops: CDR1 SNHLY, CDR2 FYNNEI. The V gene lost 4 bases and the J gene lost 3 bases, with 15 bases spanning the gap. This CDR3 is built from 15 residues. The CDR3 region has the DNA TGTGCCAGCAGTGGACTCGGACTTGTTAAAGAGACCCAGTACTTC. Translation: CASSGLGLVKETQYF.